These 5 T cell receptor beta chains came from one sample sequenced in a study of blood T cell repertoires in COVID-19. Here immunoSEQ multiplex PCR was the method, and the copy in TCRdb shows in-frame clones only, minus some. The profile covers about 120,000 clones, with more than 75% appearing a single time and about 3.9% taken by the ten largest. The sequencing sample was made of peripheral blood. These receptors all stem from a man aged 55 to 70 with acute or convalescent COVID-19.

The rearrangement joins TRBV18 to TRBJ2-6; the D is unclear. Germline values: CDR1 KGHSH, CDR2 LQKENI. Trimming left V 4 bases short and J 0 bases short, with 7 bases between. The CDR3 has 15 amino acids. CDR3 DNA sequence: TGTGCCAGCTCACACGACAACTCTGGGGCCAACGTCCTGACTTTC. Its translation is CASSHDNSGANVLTF.

This chain joins TRBV28 and TRBJ1-2; weak D call: TRBD1 (6 bases). Trimming removed 5 bases at V and 8 bases at J, with 15 bases between. The CDR3 length is 13 residues. Germline loops: CDR1 MDHEN, CDR2 SYDVKM. CDR3: CASSPGGGQGYTF. CDR3 sequence (DNA): TGTGCCAGCAGTCCCGGGGGGGGGCAAGGCTACACCTTC.

The genes are TRBV15 and TRBJ2-5, with D possibly TRBD1 on 5 matching bases. Germline-derived CDR1 and CDR2 are LNHNV and YYDKDF (reference sequence). This CDR3 comprises 16 residues. Trimming took off 5 bases at V and 1 base at J, with 17 bases between the two ends. CDR3 loop: CATSGHRGGSQETQYF. As DNA, the CDR3 is TGTGCCACCAGCGGACATAGAGGCGGCAGCCAAGAGACCCAGTACTTC.

V gene TRBV7-2 combines with J gene TRBJ2-2; D is undetermined. This CDR3 is 15 amino acids long. Germline CDR1 and CDR2: SGHTA and FQGNSA. V dropped 6 bases and J dropped 2 bases, with 13 bases sitting between them. Here the CDR3 DNA reads TGTGCCAGCAGGACCCCGACAACTAACACCGGGGAGCTGTTTTTT. Its protein product is CASRTPTTNTGELFF.

This clone was seen once. The chain uses TRBV6-5 and TRBJ2-2; 8 bases line up with TRBD2. CDR1 MNHEY and CDR2 SVGAGI come from the germline V gene. CDR3 size: 15 residues. The V gene end was trimmed by 0 bases and the J gene end by 4 bases; junction bases not matched to a gene: 1. The CDR3 DNA reads as TGTGCCAGCAGTTACTCGGGGACTAGCACCGGGGAGCTGTTTTTT. Amino acid sequence: CASSYSGTSTGELFF.